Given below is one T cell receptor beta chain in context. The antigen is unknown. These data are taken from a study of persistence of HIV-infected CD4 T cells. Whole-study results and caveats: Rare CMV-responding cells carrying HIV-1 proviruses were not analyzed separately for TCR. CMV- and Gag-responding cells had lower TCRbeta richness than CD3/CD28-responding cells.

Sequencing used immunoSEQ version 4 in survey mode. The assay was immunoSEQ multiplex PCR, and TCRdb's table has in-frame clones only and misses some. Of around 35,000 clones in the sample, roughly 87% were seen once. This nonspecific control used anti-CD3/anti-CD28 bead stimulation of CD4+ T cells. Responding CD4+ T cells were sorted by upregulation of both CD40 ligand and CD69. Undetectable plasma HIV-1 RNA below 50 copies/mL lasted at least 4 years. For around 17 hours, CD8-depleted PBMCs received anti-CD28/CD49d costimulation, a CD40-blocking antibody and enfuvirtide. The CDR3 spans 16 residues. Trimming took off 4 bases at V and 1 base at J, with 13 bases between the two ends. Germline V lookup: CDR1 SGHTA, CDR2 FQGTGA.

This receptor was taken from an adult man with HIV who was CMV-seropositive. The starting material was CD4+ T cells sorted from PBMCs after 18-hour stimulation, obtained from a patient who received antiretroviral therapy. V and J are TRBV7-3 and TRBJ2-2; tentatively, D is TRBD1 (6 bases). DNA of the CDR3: TGTGCCAGCAGCTATGACAGGAACCTGAACACCGGGGAGCTGTTTTTT. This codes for CASSYDRNLNTGELFF.